This T cell receptor (beta chain) was identified in a study of cytomegalovirus exposure and HLA in healthy donors. Study-level points and caveats: An observed cluster of highly shared sequence variants was recorded as a likely sequencing artifact. Later findings reportedly placed an Asian-associated ancestry cluster below the roughly 730-donor mean for N-insertions. Analysis performed later found 16,951 TCR beta sequences associated with HLA alleles at 0.05 false discovery rate.

PCR primers comprised 60 Vbeta and 13 Jbeta primers. Only in-frame clones appear in the TCRdb table, and some are missing; sequencing was by immunoSEQ multiplex PCR. This repertoire shows over 150,000 clones, approximately 85% found once; its top ten account for under 2%. Note on this clone: The antigen remains undetermined.

The CDR3 is 18 amino acids. Looked up from germline, CDR1 is MNHNS and CDR2 is SASEGT. With 2 bases removed from V and 2 bases from J, the gap between germline ends came to 18 bases. Input material: PBMCs. This receptor was identified in a girl aged 10 to 17 in good health and CMV-seropositive. The chain employs TRBV6-1 and TRBJ2-2, with a weak D call TRBD2 (6 bases). DNA of the CDR3: TGTGCCAGCAGTGAAAGATGGGGGGTTCTACTAAACACCGGGGAGCTGTTTTTT. Translating it yields CASSERWGVLLNTGELFF.